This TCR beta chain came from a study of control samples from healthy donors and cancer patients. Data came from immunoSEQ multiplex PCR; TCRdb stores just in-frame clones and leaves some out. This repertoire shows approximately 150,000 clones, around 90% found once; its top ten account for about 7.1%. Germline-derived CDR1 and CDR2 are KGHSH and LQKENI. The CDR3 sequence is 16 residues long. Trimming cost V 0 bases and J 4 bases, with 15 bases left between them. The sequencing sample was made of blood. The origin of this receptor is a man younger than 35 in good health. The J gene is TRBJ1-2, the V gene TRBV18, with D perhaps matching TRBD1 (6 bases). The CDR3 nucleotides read TGTGCCAGCTCACCACCGGGGGCAGGGATAGGCTATGGCTACACCTTC. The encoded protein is CASSPPGAGIGYGYTF.